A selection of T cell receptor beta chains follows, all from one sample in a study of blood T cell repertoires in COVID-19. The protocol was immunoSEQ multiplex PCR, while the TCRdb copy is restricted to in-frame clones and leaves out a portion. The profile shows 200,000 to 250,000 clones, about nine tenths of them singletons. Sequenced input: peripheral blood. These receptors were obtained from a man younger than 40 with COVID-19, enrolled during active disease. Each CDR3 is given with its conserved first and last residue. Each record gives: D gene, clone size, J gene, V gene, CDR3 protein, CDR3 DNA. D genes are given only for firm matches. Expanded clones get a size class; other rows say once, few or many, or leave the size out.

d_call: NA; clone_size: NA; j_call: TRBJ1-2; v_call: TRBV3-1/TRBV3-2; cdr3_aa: CASSPRQKGGYTF; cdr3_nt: TGTGCCAGCAGCCCGCGACAGAAAGGAGGCTACACCTTC
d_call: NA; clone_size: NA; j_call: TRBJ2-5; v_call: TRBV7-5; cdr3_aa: CVRSRTPEETQYF; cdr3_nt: TGTGTCAGAAGCCGGACACCGGAGGAGACCCAGTACTTC
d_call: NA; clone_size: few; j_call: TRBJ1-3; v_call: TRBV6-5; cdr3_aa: CASSYSGAEPGNTIYF; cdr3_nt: TGTGCCAGCAGTTACTCAGGGGCCGAACCTGGAAACACCATATATTTT
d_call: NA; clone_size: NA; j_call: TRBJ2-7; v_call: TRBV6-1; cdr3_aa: CASSETGYEQYF; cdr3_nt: TGTGCCAGCAGTGAAACAGGCTACGAGCAGTACTTC
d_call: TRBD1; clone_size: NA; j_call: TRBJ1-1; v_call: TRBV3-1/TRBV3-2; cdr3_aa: CASSQRGQANTEAFF; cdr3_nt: TGTGCCAGCAGCCAACGGGGACAGGCGAACACTGAAGCTTTCTTT
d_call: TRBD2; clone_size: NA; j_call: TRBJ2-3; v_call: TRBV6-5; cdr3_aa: CATGLAGTHTQYF; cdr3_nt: TGTGCCACAGGACTAGCGGGGACCCATACGCAGTATTTT
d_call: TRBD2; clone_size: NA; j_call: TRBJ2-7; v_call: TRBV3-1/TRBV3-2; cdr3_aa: CASSQTSGGSYEQYF; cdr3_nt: TGTGCCAGCAGCCAAACTAGCGGCGGCTCCTACGAGCAGTACTTC
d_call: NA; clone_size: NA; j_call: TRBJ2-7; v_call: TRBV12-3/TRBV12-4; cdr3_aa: CASSIGQNEQYF; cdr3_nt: TGTGCCAGCAGTATAGGACAGAACGAGCAGTACTTC
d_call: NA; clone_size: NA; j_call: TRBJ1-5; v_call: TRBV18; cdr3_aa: CASSPRGDSNQPQHF; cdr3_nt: TGTGCCAGCTCACCACGGGGGGATAGCAATCAGCCCCAGCATTTT
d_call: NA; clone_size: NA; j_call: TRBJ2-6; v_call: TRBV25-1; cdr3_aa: CASSWGSSGANVLTF; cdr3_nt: TGTGCCAGCAGTTGGGGCAGCTCTGGGGCCAACGTCCTGACTTTC
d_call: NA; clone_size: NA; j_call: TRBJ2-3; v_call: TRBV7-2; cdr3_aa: CASSSQGPPDTQYF; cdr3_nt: TGTGCCAGCAGCTCCCAGGGCCCCCCAGATACGCAGTATTTT
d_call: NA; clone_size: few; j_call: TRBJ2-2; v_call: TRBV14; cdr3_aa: CASSQDQASNTGELFF; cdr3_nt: TGTGCCAGCAGCCAAGATCAAGCTTCGAACACCGGGGAGCTGTTTTTT
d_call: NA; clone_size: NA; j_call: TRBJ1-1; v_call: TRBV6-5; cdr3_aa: CASSTTGNTEAFF; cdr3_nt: TGTGCCAGCAGTACAACAGGAAACACTGAAGCTTTCTTT
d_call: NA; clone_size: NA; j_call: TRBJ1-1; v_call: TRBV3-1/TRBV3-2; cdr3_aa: CASSQVGYGANTEAFF; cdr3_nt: TGTGCCAGCAGCCAAGTTGGGTACGGAGCGAACACTGAAGCTTTCTTT
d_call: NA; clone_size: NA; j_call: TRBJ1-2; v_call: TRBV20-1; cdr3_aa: CSASQGNYGYTF; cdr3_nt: TGCAGTGCCAGTCAGGGGAACTATGGCTACACCTTC
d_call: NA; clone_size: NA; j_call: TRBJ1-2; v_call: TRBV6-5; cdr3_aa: CASSYRSGANYGYTF; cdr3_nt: TGTGCCAGCAGTTACAGATCAGGGGCCAACTATGGCTACACCTTC
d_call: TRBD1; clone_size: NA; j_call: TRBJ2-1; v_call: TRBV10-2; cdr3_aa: CASRGQEYNEQFF; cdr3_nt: TGCGCCAGCAGGGGACAGGAGTACAATGAGCAGTTCTTC
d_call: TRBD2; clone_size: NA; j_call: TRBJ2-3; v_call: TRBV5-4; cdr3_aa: CASSKPGLAGVTDTQYF; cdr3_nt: TGTGCCAGCAGCAAACCGGGACTAGCGGGGGTCACAGATACGCAGTATTTT
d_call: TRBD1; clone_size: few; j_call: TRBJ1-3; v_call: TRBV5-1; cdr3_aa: CASSLRGQGNTIYF; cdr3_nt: TGCGCCAGCAGCTTGAGGGGACAGGGAAACACCATATATTTT
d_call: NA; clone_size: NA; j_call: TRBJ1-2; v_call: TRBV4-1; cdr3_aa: CASSQEGGGRANTNYGYTF; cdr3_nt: TGCGCCAGCAGCCAAGAGGGCGGGGGCAGGGCAAATACTAACTATGGCTACACCTTC
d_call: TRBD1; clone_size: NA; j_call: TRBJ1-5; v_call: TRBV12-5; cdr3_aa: CASGSPGTGGYQPQHF; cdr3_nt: TGTGCTAGTGGTTCCCCCGGGACAGGGGGCTATCAGCCCCAGCATTTT
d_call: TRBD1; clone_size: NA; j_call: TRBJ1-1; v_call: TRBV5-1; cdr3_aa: CASSLGSGDREAFF; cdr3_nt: TGCGCCAGCAGCCTGGGGTCCGGGGACAGAGAAGCTTTCTTT
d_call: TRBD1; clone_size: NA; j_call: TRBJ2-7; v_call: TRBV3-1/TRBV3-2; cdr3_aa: CATGQAYEQYF; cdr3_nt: TGTGCCACCGGACAGGCCTACGAGCAGTACTTC
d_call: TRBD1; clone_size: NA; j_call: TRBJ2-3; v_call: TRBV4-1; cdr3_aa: CASSPRGGGPRTDTQYF; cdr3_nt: TGCGCCAGCAGCCCCAGAGGGGGCGGCCCCCGCACAGATACGCAGTATTTT
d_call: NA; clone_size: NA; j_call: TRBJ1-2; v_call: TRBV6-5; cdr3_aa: CASSQHTNYGYTF; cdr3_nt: TGTGCCAGCAGCCAACATACTAACTATGGCTACACCTTC
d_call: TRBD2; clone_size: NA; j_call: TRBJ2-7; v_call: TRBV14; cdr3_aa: CASSPGFGGIYEQYF; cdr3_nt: TGTGCCAGCAGCCCCGGCTTCGGGGGGATCTACGAGCAGTACTTC
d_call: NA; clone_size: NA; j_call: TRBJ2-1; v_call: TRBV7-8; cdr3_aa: CASSRGSSYNEQFF; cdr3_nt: TGTGCCAGCAGCCGAGGGAGCTCCTACAATGAGCAGTTCTTC
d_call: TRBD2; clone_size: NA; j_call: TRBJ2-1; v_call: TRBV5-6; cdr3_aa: CASSFLLAGGYEQFF; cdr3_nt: TGTGCCAGCAGCTTTCTACTAGCGGGGGGTTATGAGCAGTTCTTC
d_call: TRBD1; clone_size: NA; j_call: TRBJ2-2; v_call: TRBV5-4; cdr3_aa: CASSQGQSRHGELFF; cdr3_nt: TGTGCCAGCAGCCAGGGACAGTCCCGGCACGGGGAGCTGTTTTTT
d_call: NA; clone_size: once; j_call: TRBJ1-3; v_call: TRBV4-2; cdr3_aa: CASSQVGHSGNTIYF; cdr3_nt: TGTGCCAGCAGCCAAGTCGGTCACTCTGGAAACACCATATATTTT
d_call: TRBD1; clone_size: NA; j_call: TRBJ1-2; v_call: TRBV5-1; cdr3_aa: CASSLARDRDGYTF; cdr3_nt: TGCGCCAGCAGCTTGGCTCGGGACAGGGATGGCTACACCTTC
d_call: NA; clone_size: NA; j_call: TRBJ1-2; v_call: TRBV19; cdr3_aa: CASSQGGYGYTF; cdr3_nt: TGTGCCAGTAGTCAGGGAGGGTATGGCTACACCTTC
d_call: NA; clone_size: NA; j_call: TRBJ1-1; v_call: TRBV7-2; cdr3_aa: CASSGQSEAEAFF; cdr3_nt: TGTGCCAGCAGCGGACAGAGTGAGGCTGAAGCTTTCTTT
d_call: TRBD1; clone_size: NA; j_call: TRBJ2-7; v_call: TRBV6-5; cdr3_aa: CASSYSRDSGHEQYF; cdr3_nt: TGTGCCAGCAGTTACTCGAGGGACAGCGGACACGAGCAGTACTTC
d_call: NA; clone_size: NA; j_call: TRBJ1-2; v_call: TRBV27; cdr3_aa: CASSLGRTGGYTF; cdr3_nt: TGTGCCAGCAGTTTAGGAAGAACGGGAGGCTACACCTTC
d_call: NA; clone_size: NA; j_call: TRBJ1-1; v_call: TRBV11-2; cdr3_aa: CASSRGAGMNTEAFF; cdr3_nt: TGTGCCAGCAGCCGGGGGGCTGGCATGAACACTGAAGCTTTCTTT
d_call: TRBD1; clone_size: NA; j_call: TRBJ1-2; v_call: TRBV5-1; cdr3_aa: CASSLGQGEGYTF; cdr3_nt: TGCGCCAGCAGTTTAGGACAGGGGGAGGGCTACACCTTC
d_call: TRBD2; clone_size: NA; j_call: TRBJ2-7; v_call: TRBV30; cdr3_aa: CAWRLAGGLYEQYF; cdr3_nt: TGTGCCTGGAGACTAGCGGGGGGACTCTACGAGCAGTACTTC
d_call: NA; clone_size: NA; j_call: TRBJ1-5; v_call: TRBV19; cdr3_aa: CASSMSGTFSNQPQHF; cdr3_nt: TGTGCCAGTAGTATGAGTGGGACATTTAGCAATCAGCCCCAGCATTTT
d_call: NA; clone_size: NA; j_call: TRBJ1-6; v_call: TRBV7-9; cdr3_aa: CASSLMANSPLHF; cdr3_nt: TGTGCCAGCAGCTTAATGGCTAATTCACCCCTCCACTTT
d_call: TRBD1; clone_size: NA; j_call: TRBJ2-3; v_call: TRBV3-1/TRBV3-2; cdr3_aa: CASSQVGQGKGTQYF; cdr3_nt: TGTGCCAGCAGCCAAGTCGGACAGGGGAAAGGTACGCAGTATTTT
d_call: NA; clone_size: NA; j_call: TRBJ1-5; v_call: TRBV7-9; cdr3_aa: CASSLDRAGVANQPQHF; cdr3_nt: TGTGCCAGCAGCTTAGATCGGGCAGGGGTGGCCAATCAGCCCCAGCATTTT
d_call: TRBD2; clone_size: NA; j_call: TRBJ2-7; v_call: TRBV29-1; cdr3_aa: CSVVPILTSGANYEQYF; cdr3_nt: TGCAGCGTTGTCCCTATATTGACTAGCGGGGCAAACTACGAGCAGTACTTC
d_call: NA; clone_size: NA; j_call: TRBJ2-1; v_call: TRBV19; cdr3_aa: CASSKGVYEEQFF; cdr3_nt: TGTGCCAGTAGTAAGGGAGTCTACGAAGAGCAGTTCTTC
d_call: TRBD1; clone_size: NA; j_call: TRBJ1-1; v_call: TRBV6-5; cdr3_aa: CASKLTGSLTEAFF; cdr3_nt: TGTGCCAGCAAATTGACAGGGTCCCTCACTGAAGCTTTCTTT
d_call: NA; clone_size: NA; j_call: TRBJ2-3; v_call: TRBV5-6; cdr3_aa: CASSFLGTQSTDTQYF; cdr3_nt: TGTGCCAGCAGCTTCCTAGGGACACAGAGCACAGATACGCAGTATTTT
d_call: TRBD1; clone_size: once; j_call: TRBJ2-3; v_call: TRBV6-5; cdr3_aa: CASSSPDRGTDTQYF; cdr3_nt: TGTGCCAGCAGTAGCCCGGACAGGGGCACAGATACGCAGTATTTT